This T cell receptor beta chain stems from a study of blood T cell repertoires in COVID-19. J gave up 6 bases and V 0 bases, and 6 bases lay outside the gene matches. CDR1 and CDR2 from the germline V gene are LGHNA and YNFKEQ. The CDR3 sequence is 18 residues long. Only in-frame clones appear in the TCRdb table, and some are missing; sequencing was by immunoSEQ multiplex PCR. The table includes approximately 180,000 clones, more than 75% detected once. This rearrangement joins TRBV4-2 to TRBJ2-2; 14 nucleotides line up with TRBD2. This sequence originates from a man in his forties or fifties with active or convalescent COVID-19. Sequencing used peripheral blood. CDR3 protein: CASSQDPGTSGSPGELFF. In DNA form, the CDR3 reads TGTGCCAGCAGCCAAGATCCCGGGACTAGCGGGAGCCCCGGGGAGCTGTTTTTT.